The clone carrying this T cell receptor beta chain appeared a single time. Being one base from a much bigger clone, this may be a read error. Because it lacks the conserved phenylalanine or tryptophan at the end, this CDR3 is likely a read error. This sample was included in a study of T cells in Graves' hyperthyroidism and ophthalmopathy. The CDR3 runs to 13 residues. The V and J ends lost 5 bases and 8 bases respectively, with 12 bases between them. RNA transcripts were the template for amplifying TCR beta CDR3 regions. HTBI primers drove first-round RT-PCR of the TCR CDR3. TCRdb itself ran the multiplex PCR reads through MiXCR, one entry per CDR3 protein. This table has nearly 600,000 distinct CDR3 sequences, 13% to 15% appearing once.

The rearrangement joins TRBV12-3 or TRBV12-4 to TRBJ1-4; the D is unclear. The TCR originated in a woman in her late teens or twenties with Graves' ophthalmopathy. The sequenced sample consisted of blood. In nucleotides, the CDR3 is TGTGCCAGCAGTGGAACTAAGAGGGAAAAACTGTTTTCT. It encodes CASSGTKREKLFS.